Sequencing of this T cell receptor (beta chain) was carried out in a study of blood T cell repertoires in COVID-19. Study background: PBMCs, B-cell-depleted T cells, or T cells were the source of the cDNA or gDNA that made up the material.

Before being deemed recovered, Cohort 3 donors had two negative PCRs, clearance, or symptom resolution. This CDR3 has 16 amino acids. Germline V gives CDR1 SGHTA, CDR2 FQGNSA. V was pared by 5 bases and J by 6 bases, with 13 bases of the junction left unmatched. Original processing notes: Estimation of nucleated cell counts relied on the amplification of reference gene primers. Data came from immunoSEQ multiplex PCR; TCRdb stores just in-frame clones and leaves some out. The V and J calls and clone size are taken from that table; D and trimming were inferred from the DNA. The sample records some 200,000 clones, 88% being singletons.

This TCR came from a young woman who had recovered from COVID-19. The chain couples TRBV7-2 to TRBJ2-3, with TRBD2 matching 8 bases. Input material: PBMCs or T cells enriched from blood (not recorded which). In DNA, the CDR3 is TGTGCCAGCAGCGTTCACCGTCGAGCGGGGGTGGATACGCAGTATTTT. It is translated as CASSVHRRAGVDTQYF. Combining the CDR3 with reference TRBV7-2 and TRBJ2-3 gives the whole variable domain GAGVSQSPSNKVTEKGKDVELRCDPISGHTALYWYRQSLGQGLEFLIYFQGNSAPDKSGLPSDRFSAERTGGSVSTLTIQRTQQEDSAVYLCASSVHRRAGVDTQYFGPGTRLTVL.